By share, the clone carrying this T cell receptor beta chain counts as medium-sized. A junction end diverges from the germline sequence, so it may reflect a read error. The CDR3 is 12 amino acids. Germline V CDR1 and CDR2: SQVTM, ANQGSEA. TCRdb redid the calling of the RT-PCR reads with MiXCR, one entry per CDR3 protein. The table has 25,000 to 35,000 distinct CDR3 sequences, 6.8% seen once; the top ten hold roughly 36%. The data stem from a study of patients and donors after allogeneic stem cell transplantation. The receptor comes from a human donor who was either an allogeneic HSCT recipient or a stem cell or donor lymphocyte infusion donor (not recorded which). It is not recorded whose cells these are; they may come from a transplant donor. The chain employs TRBV29-1 and TRBJ2-1, with D maybe TRBD2 (6 bases). Material: blood, either unsorted or a sorted T cell fraction (not recorded which). Here the CDR3 reads CSVPRPGLSGVF. The CDR3 region has the DNA TGCAGCGTTCCCCGTCCGGGACTCTCCGGAGTCTTC.